The 26 T cell receptor beta chains below all came from one sample that was sequenced in a study of blood T cell repertoires in COVID-19. Generated by immunoSEQ multiplex PCR, the TCRdb table keeps only in-frame clones and is missing some. Of 250,000 to 350,000 clones detected, about four fifths appear once; the ten largest clones hold roughly 1.5%. The sequenced sample was peripheral blood. These receptors were collected from a human donor with COVID-19, enrolled during active disease. The donor label of this sample is uncertain.

This sequence joins TRBV6-5 and TRBJ1-2; maybe TRBD1 (5 bases). Trimming removed 7 bases at V and 6 bases at J, with 15 bases between. The CDR3 extends over 13 amino acids. The germline gives CDR1 MNHEY, CDR2 SVGAGI. CDR3 sequence: CASTVGREDGYTF. The CDR3 coding sequence is TGTGCCAGCACGGTGGGCAGGGAGGATGGCTACACCTTC.

This chain joins TRBV10-3 and TRBJ2-7, with D uncertain. Germline CDR1 reads ENHRY; CDR2 reads SYGVKD. V shed 5 bases and J shed 0 bases, with 8 bases lying between them. The CDR3 contains 13 residues. The DNA for the CDR3 is TGTGCCATCAGTAACTGGAGCTCCTACGAGCAGTACTTC. Translating gives CAISNWSSYEQYF.

V is TRBV7-9 and J is TRBJ1-4; no firm D call. The length of the CDR3 is 15 residues. Germline CDR1 and CDR2: SEHNR and FQNEAQ (reference sequence). The V and J ends lost 1 base and 7 bases respectively, with 13 bases between them. CDR3 sequence reads: CASSLGAVGSEKLFF. As DNA, the CDR3 is TGTGCCAGCAGCTTAGGGGCAGTCGGCAGTGAAAAACTGTTTTTT. Complete variable domain (other parts from reference TRBV7-9 and TRBJ1-4): DTGVSQNPRHKITKRGQNVTFRCDPISEHNRLYWYRQTLGQGPEFLTYFQNEAQLEKSRLLSDRFSAERPKGSFSTLEIQRTEQGDSAMYLCASSLGAVGSEKLFFGSGTQLSVL.

CDR3 coding DNA: TGTGCCAGCAGCCAATACACTGAAGCTTTCTTT. This sequence encodes CASSQYTEAFF. V gene TRBV6-5 combines with J gene TRBJ1-1; D is uncertain. The CDR3 length is 11 residues. The V end lost 6 bases, the J end lost 3 bases, and 5 bases lay between the germline ends. The germline CDR1 and CDR2 sequences are MNHEY and SVGAGI.

The chain uses TRBV7-8 and TRBJ2-1, with D perhaps TRBD2 (6 bases). The CDR3 has 16 residues. V lost 7 bases and J 2 bases, leaving 18 bases between the germline ends. Germline V gene lookup returns CDR1 SGHVS and CDR2 FQNEAQ. The chain's CDR3 is CASTPVRAGPYNEQFF. Written as DNA, the CDR3 is TGTGCCAGCACCCCCGTGAGGGCGGGACCCTACAATGAGCAGTTCTTC.

This chain links TRBV7-2 with TRBJ2-7; 8 bases are a match to TRBD2. Germline CDR1 and CDR2: SGHTA and FQGNSA. Unmatched junction bases numbered 13, after V lost 2 bases and J lost 4 bases. This CDR3 has 17 residues. CDR3 amino acids: CASSLRAGSGNGYEQYF. In DNA form, the CDR3 reads TGTGCCAGCAGCTTAAGGGCGGGTAGCGGGAATGGGTACGAGCAGTACTTC.

The chain combines TRBV20-1 with TRBJ2-2; D gene uncertain. CDR3 length: 14 amino acids. Trimming removed 3 bases at V and 0 bases at J, with 8 bases between. Germline lookup yields CDR1 DFQATT and CDR2 SNEGSKA (reference sequence). The CDR3 DNA reads TGCAGTGCTAGTGGCGGAGCGAACACCGGGGAGCTGTTTTTT. Translation gives CSASGGANTGELFF.

The CDR3 reads CASSPPGNRDNSPLHF. The CDR3 DNA follows: TGTGCCAGCTCACCACCCGGAAACAGGGATAATTCACCCCTCCACTTT. V gene TRBV18 combines with J gene TRBJ1-6, with D possibly being TRBD1 (6 bases). Trimming cost V 0 bases and J 5 bases, with 11 bases left between them. This CDR3 contains 16 residues. Germline CDR1 is KGHSH and CDR2 is LQKENI.

V usage is TRBV5-1 and J usage is TRBJ2-1; no firm D call. V was cut by 0 bases and J by 7 bases, with 11 bases left in between. The V gene's germline CDR1 is SGHRS and CDR2 YFSETQ. The CDR3 covers 14 residues. The CDR3 region is CASSLGLNRNEQFF. CDR3 DNA sequence: TGCGCCAGCAGCTTGGGATTAAATCGGAATGAGCAGTTCTTC.

In its sample, this clone was seen once. The chain couples TRBV27 to TRBJ1-4; D not resolved. Per the germline V gene, CDR1 is MNHEY and CDR2 is SMNVEV (reference sequence). Trimming took off 6 bases at V and 0 bases at J, with 14 bases between the two ends. The CDR3 covers 16 residues. The CDR3 region is CASRVTSPATNEKLFF. In DNA form, the CDR3 reads TGTGCCAGCAGGGTCACCTCGCCGGCAACTAATGAAAAACTGTTTTTT.

The CDR3 region has the DNA TGCGCCAGCAGCTTGGTCCAGACAGGGTCTAATGAAAAACTGTTTTTT. Translated, it gives CASSLVQTGSNEKLFF. The V call is TRBV5-1, the J call TRBJ1-4; TRBD1 matches 7 bases. The CDR3 runs 16 residues. With 0 bases clipped from V and 3 bases from J, the junction kept 5 bases outside the gene matches. Germline loops: CDR1 SGHRS, CDR2 YFSETQ.

This clone appeared once. The chain is built from TRBV7-8 and TRBJ2-7; D may be TRBD1 (5 bases). This CDR3 region has 13 residues. Germline lookup yields CDR1 SGHVS and CDR2 FQNEAQ. The V and J ends lost 2 bases and 2 bases respectively, with 7 bases between them. The CDR3: CASSLTRAYEQYF. For the CDR3, the DNA is TGTGCCAGCAGCTTAACCAGGGCCTACGAGCAGTACTTC.

The chain recombines TRBV11-3 with TRBJ2-2; TRBD2 aligns across 11 bases. The CDR3 length is 17 residues. Looked up from germline, CDR1 is SGHNT and CDR2 is YENEEA. Losses at the gene ends were 5 bases for V and 4 bases for J; bases not matched to a gene: 9. The CDR3 is CASSHRAGTSGTGELFF. The CDR3 coding sequence is TGTGCCAGCAGCCATCGTGCCGGGACTAGCGGCACCGGGGAGCTGTTTTTT.

V usage is TRBV28 and J usage is TRBJ1-5; no firm D call. V lost 8 bases and J 7 bases, leaving 15 bases between the germline ends. This CDR3 region has 13 residues. Germline CDR1 MDHEN, CDR2 SYDVKM. CDR3 sequence reads: CASEARAGQPQHF. The CDR3 DNA reads as TGTGCCAGCGAGGCTAGGGCGGGACAGCCCCAGCATTTT.

This chain connects TRBV3-1 (or the pseudogene TRBV3-2) to TRBJ2-5, with 10 bases that match TRBD2. With V trimmed by 4 bases and J by 4 bases, 12 bases remained unmatched. Germline V gives CDR1 LGHDT, CDR2 YNNKEL (reference sequence). The CDR3 contains 17 residues. CDR3 loop: CASSRGTSVPEGETQYF. The CDR3 region has the DNA TGTGCCAGCAGCCGTGGGACTAGCGTACCCGAAGGAGAGACCCAGTACTTC.

J is TRBJ2-5 and V is TRBV5-1; TRBD2 aligns across 8 bases. J lost 5 bases, V lost 4 bases, and 13 bases had no gene match. Germline CDR1 and CDR2: SGHRS and YFSETQ. There are 16 residues in the CDR3. In DNA form, the CDR3 reads TGCGCCAGCAGCCCACTTTCGAGCGGGAGAGGGGAGACCCAGTACTTC. Translating gives CASSPLSSGRGETQYF.

The chain carries TRBV6-2 or TRBV6-3 and TRBJ1-4; the match to TRBD1 covers 7 bases. The CDR3 totals 15 residues. Germline CDR1 is MNHEY and CDR2 is SVGEGT. Losses at the gene ends were 3 bases for V and 4 bases for J; bases not matched to a gene: 5. CDR3 sequence (DNA): TGTGCCAGCAGTTATCCGGGACAGCGTAATGAAAAACTGTTTTTT. Translating it yields CASSYPGQRNEKLFF.

The rearrangement links TRBV12-5 to TRBJ1-2, with D possibly TRBD1 on 5 matching bases. Germline loops: CDR1 LGHNT, CDR2 FRNRAP. This CDR3 has 13 residues. V dropped 4 bases and J dropped 3 bases, with 9 bases sitting between them. Here the CDR3 reads CASGSGEDYGYTF. The DNA of the CDR3 is TGTGCTAGTGGTTCGGGGGAAGACTATGGCTACACCTTC.

The V and J genes are TRBV5-1 and TRBJ2-5; 9 bases line up with TRBD1. CDR1 and CDR2 (germline): SGHRS, YFSETQ. There are 14 residues in the CDR3. V lost 4 bases and J lost 4; bases outside the gene matches: 5. CDR3 nucleotides: TGCGCCAGCAGCGTCCGGGACAGGGCAGAGACCCAGTACTTC. It is translated as CASSVRDRAETQYF.

V and J are TRBV27 and TRBJ2-3; a weak D match, TRBD2 (5 bases). Germline assignment: CDR1 MNHEY and CDR2 SMNVEV (reference sequence). V dropped 6 bases and J dropped 0 bases, with 13 bases sitting between them. The CDR3 spans 15 residues. The CDR3 here is CASSPREPSTDTQYF. As DNA, the CDR3 is TGTGCCAGCAGCCCCCGGGAACCTAGCACAGATACGCAGTATTTT.

The chain is built from TRBV7-8 and TRBJ2-7, with D maybe TRBD2 (6 bases). The V end was cut by 1 base, the J end by 0 bases, with 13 bases between. Germline CDR1 reads SGHVS; CDR2 reads FQNEAQ. CDR3 size: 16 residues. The CDR3 region has the DNA TGTGCCAGCAGCTTAGAGGCTAGCGAGAGCTCCTACGAGCAGTACTTC. As protein: CASSLEASESSYEQYF.

This sequence joins TRBV14 and TRBJ2-7; TRBD2 aligns across 7 bases. The CDR3 extends over 14 amino acids. Germline values: CDR1 SGHDN, CDR2 FVKESK. V lost 1 base, J lost 2 bases, and 2 bases stayed unmatched. CDR3 bases: TGTGCCAGCAGCCAAGCCGGGACTACCTACGAGCAGTACTTC. Amino acids: CASSQAGTTYEQYF.

The chain combines TRBV19 with TRBJ2-1; D is undetermined. The CDR3 sequence is 13 residues long. The V gene's germline CDR1 is LNHDA and CDR2 SQIVND (reference sequence). The ends were cut back, 0 bases at V and 4 bases at J, with 4 bases in the middle. The CDR3, as DNA: TGTGCCAGTAGTATAGACTCTTACAATGAGCAGTTCTTC. Protein sequence: CASSIDSYNEQFF.

This clone turned up a few times. This rearrangement joins TRBV7-8 to TRBJ1-5, with 9 bases lining up with TRBD1. The length of the CDR3 is 15 residues. Germline CDR1 reads SGHVS; CDR2 reads FQNEAQ. Trimming took 4 bases from V and 4 from J; bases not matched to a gene: 5. CDR3 DNA: TGTGCCAGCAGCTCCGGGACAGGGATGAATCAGCCCCAGCATTTT. This gives the protein CASSSGTGMNQPQHF.

The chain links TRBV7-2 to TRBJ2-3; TRBD2 matches 7 bases. The CDR3 extends over 16 amino acids. Germline V gene data show CDR1 as SGHTA and CDR2 as FQGNSA. V gave up 0 bases and J gave up 0 bases; unmatched junction bases: 3. The CDR3 here is CASSLARGSSTDTQYF. CDR3 DNA: TGTGCCAGCAGCTTAGCGCGGGGGTCTAGCACAGATACGCAGTATTTT.

The chain couples TRBV9 to TRBJ2-2; 8 nucleotides agree with TRBD2. This CDR3 has 16 amino acids. J lost 4 bases, V lost 7 bases, and 12 bases had no gene match. CDR1 and CDR2 (germline): SGDLS, YYNGEE. The DNA for the CDR3 is TGTGCCAGCCGAACGGGAGGGGGAGGCAGCACCGGGGAGCTGTTTTTT. It is translated as CASRTGGGGSTGELFF.